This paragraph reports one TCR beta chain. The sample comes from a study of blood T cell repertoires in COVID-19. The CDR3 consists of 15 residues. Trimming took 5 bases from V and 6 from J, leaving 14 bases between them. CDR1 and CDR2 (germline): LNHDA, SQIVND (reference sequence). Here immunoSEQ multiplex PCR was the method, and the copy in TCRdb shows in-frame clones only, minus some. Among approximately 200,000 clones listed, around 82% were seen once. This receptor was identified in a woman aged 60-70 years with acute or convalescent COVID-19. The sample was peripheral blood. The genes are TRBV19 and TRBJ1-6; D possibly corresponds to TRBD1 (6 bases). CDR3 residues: CASSFSRTANSPLHF. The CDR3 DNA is TGTGCCAGTAGTTTCTCGAGGACAGCTAATTCACCCCTCCACTTT.